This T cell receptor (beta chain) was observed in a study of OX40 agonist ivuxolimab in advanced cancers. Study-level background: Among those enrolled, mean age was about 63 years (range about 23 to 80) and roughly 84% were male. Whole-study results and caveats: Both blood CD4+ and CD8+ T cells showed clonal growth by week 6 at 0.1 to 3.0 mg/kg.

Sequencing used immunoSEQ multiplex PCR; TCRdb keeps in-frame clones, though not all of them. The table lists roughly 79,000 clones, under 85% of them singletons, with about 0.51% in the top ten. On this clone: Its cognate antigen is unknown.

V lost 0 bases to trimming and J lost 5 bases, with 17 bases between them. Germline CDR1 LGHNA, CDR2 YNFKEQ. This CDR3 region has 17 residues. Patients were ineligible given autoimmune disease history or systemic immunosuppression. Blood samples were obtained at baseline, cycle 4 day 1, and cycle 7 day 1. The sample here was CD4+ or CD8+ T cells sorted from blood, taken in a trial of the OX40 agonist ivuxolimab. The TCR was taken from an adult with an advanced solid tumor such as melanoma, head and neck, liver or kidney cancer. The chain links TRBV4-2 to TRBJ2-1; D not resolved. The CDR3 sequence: CASSQDSTDASNNEQFF. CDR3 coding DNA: TGTGCCAGCAGCCAAGATAGCACCGATGCGAGTAACAATGAGCAGTTCTTC.